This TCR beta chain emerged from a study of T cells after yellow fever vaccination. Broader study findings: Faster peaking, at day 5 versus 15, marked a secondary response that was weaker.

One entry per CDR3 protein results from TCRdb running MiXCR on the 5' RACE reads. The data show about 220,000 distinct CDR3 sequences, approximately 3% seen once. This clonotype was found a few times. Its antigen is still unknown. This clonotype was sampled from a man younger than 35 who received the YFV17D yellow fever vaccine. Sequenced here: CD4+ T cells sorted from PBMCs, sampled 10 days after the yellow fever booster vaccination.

CDR3 DNA: TGTGCCAGCAGTTTATTAGAGGGGGTGTACTACGAGCAGTACTTC. The encoded protein is CASSLLEGVYYEQYF. The V gene is TRBV12-3 or TRBV12-4, the J gene TRBJ2-7; possibly TRBD1 for D (6 bases). V gave up 2 bases and J gave up 3 bases, with 14 bases separating them. CDR3 length: 15 residues.